The 21 T cell receptor beta chains presented below share a single source sample, sequenced in a study of siplizumab effects on memory and regulatory T cells. Produced via immunoSEQ multiplex PCR; TCRdb's table is partial and in-frame only. Among around 100,000 clones listed, more than 85% were seen once. Sequenced input: CD4+ T cells sorted from blood. The receptor set was obtained from a human donor in good health.

The DNA for the CDR3 is TGTGCCAGCACCCCTTCGCGGCAGGGGTCCTACAATGAGCAGTTCTTC. It translates to CASTPSRQGSYNEQFF. The chain employs TRBV2 and TRBJ2-1, with a possible D match to TRBD1 (6 bases). Deletions cut 7 bases from V and 1 base from J, with 17 bases between. CDR1 is SNHLY and CDR2 is FYNNEI in the germline V gene. This CDR3 contains 16 residues.

The chain carries TRBV28 and TRBJ2-1; D perhaps matches TRBD1 (5 bases). Trimming left V 2 bases short and J 6 bases short, with 14 bases between. CDR3 length: 15 residues. Germline V gene lookup returns CDR1 MDHEN and CDR2 SYDVKM. The CDR3, as DNA: TGTGCCAGCAGTTTACCCGTGGGGCAACCCAATGAGCAGTTCTTC. Protein product: CASSLPVGQPNEQFF.

J is TRBJ1-6 and V is TRBV11-1, with D maybe TRBD1 (6 bases). This CDR3 is 15 amino acids long. With 5 bases removed from V and 2 bases from J, the gap between germline ends came to 10 bases. The V gene's germline CDR1 is SGHAT and CDR2 FQDESV (reference sequence). DNA of the CDR3: TGTGCCAGCAGCGCCGGACAGACCTATAATTCACCCCTCCACTTT. Translation: CASSAGQTYNSPLHF.

The chain couples TRBV27 to TRBJ2-3; TRBD2 is a possible D gene (7 bases). CDR1 MNHEY and CDR2 SMNVEV come from the germline V gene (reference sequence). Trimming pared 6 bases from V and 2 bases from J, leaving 24 bases between. This CDR3 has 18 residues. CDR3 loop: CASRSPRGGQMHTDTQYF. The CDR3, as DNA: TGTGCCAGCAGATCACCTAGGGGGGGCCAAATGCACACAGATACGCAGTATTTT.

The CDR3, as DNA: TGTGCCAGCAGCCCCAGGGGGGTAGGAGAGACCCAGTACTTC. Encoded protein: CASSPRGVGETQYF. The chain carries TRBV9 and TRBJ2-5, with D possibly TRBD1 on 7 matching bases. CDR1 and CDR2 (germline): SGDLS, YYNGEE. The CDR3 has 14 amino acids. Trimming cost V 4 bases and J 4 bases, with 14 bases left between them.

The chain is built from TRBV5-4 and TRBJ1-4; TRBD1 might be the D (5 bases). Germline V lookup: CDR1 SGHNT, CDR2 YYREEE (reference sequence). This CDR3 is 14 amino acids long. With 3 bases removed from V and 7 bases from J, the gap between germline ends came to 13 bases. This chain's CDR3 is CASSWGGLGEKLFF. Written as DNA, the CDR3 is TGTGCCAGCAGCTGGGGGGGTTTGGGTGAAAAACTGTTTTTT.

This clone turned up a few times. The chain is built from TRBV5-4 and TRBJ2-3; TRBD2 agrees at 7 bases. After removal of 3 bases from V and 2 bases from J, the junction contained 9 bases not matched to a gene. The CDR3 is made up of 16 amino acids. CDR1 SGHNT and CDR2 YYREEE come from the germline V gene (reference sequence). The CDR3 DNA sequence: TGTGCCAGCAGCTCAAGACTAGCTCAGGACACAGATACGCAGTATTTT. Protein sequence: CASSSRLAQDTDTQYF.

Worth noting for this clone: One end of the junction is discordant with germline, which a read error may explain. This rearrangement joins TRBV28 to TRBJ1-2, with a tentative D call TRBD1 (5 bases). CDR1 MDHEN and CDR2 SYDVKM come from the germline V gene. This CDR3 is built from 14 residues. The CDR3 nucleotides are TGTGCCAGCAGTTTGCGGGACGGATCCTATGGCAACACCTTC. Translated, it gives CASSLRDGSYGNTF.

This clone was detected a few times. V usage is TRBV30 and J usage is TRBJ1-1; D call uncertain. V gave up 0 bases and J gave up 1 base, with 6 bases separating them. Germline V gene data show CDR1 as GTSNPN and CDR2 as SVGIG (reference sequence). The CDR3 totals 13 residues. CDR3 in DNA: TGTGCCTGGAGTGTACGGAGGAACACTGAAGCTTTCTTT. Encoded protein: CAWSVRRNTEAFF.

This chain uses TRBV4-1 with TRBJ2-5, with D perhaps assigned TRBD1 or TRBD2 (6 bases each). V was cut by 0 bases and J by 5 bases, with 13 bases left in between. Looked up from germline, CDR1 is MGHRA and CDR2 is YSYEKL. The CDR3 spans 15 residues. The CDR3 loop reads CASSQDLGGWETQYF. Written as DNA, the CDR3 is TGCGCCAGCAGCCAAGATTTAGGGGGGTGGGAGACCCAGTACTTC.

The rearrangement joins TRBV5-4 to TRBJ2-1, with D maybe TRBD1 (5 bases). The ends were cut back, 2 bases at V and 1 base at J, with 13 bases in the middle. CDR1 SGHNT and CDR2 YYREEE come from the germline V gene (reference sequence). CDR3 length: 16 amino acids. For the CDR3, the DNA is TGTGCCAGCAGCTTCGCAGGGCAGAGGTCCTACAATGAGCAGTTCTTC. Its translation: CASSFAGQRSYNEQFF.

The genes are TRBV7-2 and TRBJ2-7; perhaps TRBD1 as D (6 bases). Germline V CDR1 and CDR2: SGHTA, FQGNSA. The V end was cut by 5 bases, the J end by 4 bases, with 9 bases between. The CDR3 spans 12 residues. DNA for the CDR3: TGTGCCAGCAGCGAGACAGGATACGAGCAGTACTTC. Its translation: CASSETGYEQYF. Drawing the rest from reference TRBV7-2 and TRBJ2-7, the complete variable domain is GAGVSQSPSNKVTEKGKDVELRCDPISGHTALYWYRQSLGQGLEFLIYFQGNSAPDKSGLPSDRFSAERTGGSVSTLTIQRTQQEDSAVYLCASSETGYEQYFGPGTRLTVT.

The gene calls are TRBV7-9 and TRBJ2-3; D not resolved. Trimming took 6 bases from V and 0 from J, leaving 13 bases between them. CDR1 is SEHNR, CDR2 FQNEAQ, per germline (reference sequence). This CDR3 spans 15 amino acids. The CDR3 loop reads CASRAGGTSTDTQYF. Here the CDR3 DNA reads TGTGCCAGCAGGGCAGGCGGCACTAGCACAGATACGCAGTATTTT.

This clone appeared a few times. The chain uses TRBV30 and TRBJ1-4; TRBD1 matches 7 bases. The CDR3 consists of 12 residues. Germline CDR1 reads GTSNPN; CDR2 reads SVGIG (reference sequence). The J segment lost 7 bases and the V segment lost 5 bases, leaving 4 bases of the junction unmatched. The chain's CDR3 is CAWDREGEKLFF. Written as DNA, the CDR3 is TGTGCCTGGGACAGGGAAGGTGAAAAACTGTTTTTT.

The V gene is TRBV2, the J gene TRBJ1-2; unclear D gene. The CDR3 has 12 amino acids. V was cut by 2 bases and J by 10 bases, with 11 bases left in between. Germline CDR1 SNHLY, CDR2 FYNNEI. The CDR3 region is CASSETGSDYTF. The CDR3 region has the DNA TGTGCCAGCAGTGAAACGGGAAGTGACTACACCTTC.

The chain combines TRBV19 with TRBJ2-2; TRBD2 matches at 8 bases. CDR1 and CDR2 from the germline V gene are LNHDA and SQIVND (reference sequence). This CDR3 has 18 amino acids. V dropped 3 bases and J dropped 1; count of bases not matched to a gene: 10. In nucleotides, the CDR3 is TGTGCCAGTAGTATCGGGCCGCGGGGGGAACTGAACACCGGGGAGCTGTTTTTT. As protein: CASSIGPRGELNTGELFF.

J is TRBJ2-1 and V is TRBV29-1; TRBD2 agrees at 10 bases. Germline V lookup: CDR1 SQVTM, CDR2 ANQGSEA. The CDR3 spans 15 residues. V was clipped by 4 bases and J by 4 bases; unmatched bases: 7. The CDR3 region has the DNA TGCAGCGTTGGGAGGCTAGCGGGGGTTTACAATGAGCAGTTCTTC. It yields the protein CSVGRLAGVYNEQFF.

The chain carries TRBV27 and TRBJ1-1; no clear D. The length of the CDR3 is 16 residues. CDR1 and CDR2 from the germline V gene are MNHEY and SMNVEV (reference sequence). V shed 4 bases and J shed 0 bases, with 15 bases lying between them. In DNA form, the CDR3 reads TGTGCCAGCAGTTCCCTCCGCCCTACAATGAACACTGAAGCTTTCTTT. The encoded protein is CASSSLRPTMNTEAFF.

The rearrangement joins TRBV7-2 to TRBJ2-1; a possible D gene is TRBD2 (5 bases). Germline CDR1 and CDR2: SGHTA and FQGNSA. Between the trimmed V and J ends, which lost 5 bases and 8 bases, there was a span of 19 bases. The CDR3 is made up of 15 amino acids. CDR3 sequence: CASSTVPSSSYEQFF. The CDR3 nucleotides read TGTGCCAGCAGCACGGTCCCTTCCTCTAGCTATGAGCAGTTCTTC.

The chain carries TRBV5-1 and TRBJ2-7, with a possible D match to TRBD2 (5 bases). The CDR3 runs to 14 residues. Germline CDR1 reads SGHRS; CDR2 reads YFSETQ. V lost 1 base, J lost 4 bases, and 12 bases lay in between. CDR3 sequence reads: CASSLREVGYEQYF. In DNA form, the CDR3 reads TGCGCCAGCAGCTTGCGGGAAGTCGGGTACGAGCAGTACTTC.

As DNA, the CDR3 is TGTGCCAGCAGCCTGGGGCACAGGGTAACTGGAAACACCATATATTTT. It yields the protein CASSLGHRVTGNTIYF. The chain has TRBV5-6 and TRBJ1-3; a possible D gene is TRBD1 (6 bases). The CDR3 is 16 residues long. CDR1 and CDR2 from the germline V gene are SGHDT and YYEEEE. Trimming cost V 4 bases and J 2 bases, with 16 bases left between them. Full variable domain (missing parts from reference TRBV5-6 and TRBJ1-3): DAGVTQSPTHLIKTRGQQVTLRCSPKSGHDTVSWYQQALGQGPQFIFQYYEEEERQRGNFPDRFSGHQFPNYSSELNVNALLLGDSALYLCASSLGHRVTGNTIYFGEGSWLTVV.